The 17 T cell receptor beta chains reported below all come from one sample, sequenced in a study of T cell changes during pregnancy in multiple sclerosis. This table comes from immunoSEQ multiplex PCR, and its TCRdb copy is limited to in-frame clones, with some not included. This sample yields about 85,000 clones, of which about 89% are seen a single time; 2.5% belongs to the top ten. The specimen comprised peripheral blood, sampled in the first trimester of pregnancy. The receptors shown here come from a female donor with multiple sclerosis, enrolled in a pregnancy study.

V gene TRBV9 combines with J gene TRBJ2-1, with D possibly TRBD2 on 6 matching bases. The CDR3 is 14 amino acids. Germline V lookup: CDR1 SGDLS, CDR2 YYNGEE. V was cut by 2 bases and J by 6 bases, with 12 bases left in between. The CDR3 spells CASSVQTSPNEQFF. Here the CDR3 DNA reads TGTGCCAGCAGCGTGCAGACTAGTCCCAATGAGCAGTTCTTC.

The CDR3 DNA sequence: TGTGCCAGCAGCGCACGACAGGGTCTGAGGGCAGATACGCAGTATTTT. This translates into CASSARQGLRADTQYF. V usage is TRBV11-2 and J usage is TRBJ2-3; TRBD1 matches at 7 bases. The CDR3 has 16 residues. CDR1 and CDR2 from the germline V gene are SGHAT and FQNNGV. The V segment lost 5 bases and the J segment 4 bases; nucleotides outside the gene matches: 12.

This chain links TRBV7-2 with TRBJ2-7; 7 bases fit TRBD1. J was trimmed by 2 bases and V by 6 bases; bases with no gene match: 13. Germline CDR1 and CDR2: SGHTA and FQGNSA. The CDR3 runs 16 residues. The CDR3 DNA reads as TGTGCCAGCAGTCCGAAGGGGGCTCACGGGCCCTACGAGCAGTACTTC. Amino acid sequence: CASSPKGAHGPYEQYF. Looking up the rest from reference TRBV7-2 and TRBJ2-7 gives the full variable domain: GAGVSQSPSNKVTEKGKDVELRCDPISGHTALYWYRQSLGQGLEFLIYFQGNSAPDKSGLPSDRFSAERTGGSVSTLTIQRTQQEDSAVYLCASSPKGAHGPYEQYFGPGTRLTVT.

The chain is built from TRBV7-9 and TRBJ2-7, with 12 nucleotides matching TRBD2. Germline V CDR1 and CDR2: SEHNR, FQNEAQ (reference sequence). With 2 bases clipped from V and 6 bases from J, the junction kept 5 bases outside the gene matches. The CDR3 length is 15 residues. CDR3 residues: CASSLLTSGSGEQYF. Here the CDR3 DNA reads TGTGCCAGCAGCTTACTGACTAGCGGGAGTGGCGAGCAGTACTTC.

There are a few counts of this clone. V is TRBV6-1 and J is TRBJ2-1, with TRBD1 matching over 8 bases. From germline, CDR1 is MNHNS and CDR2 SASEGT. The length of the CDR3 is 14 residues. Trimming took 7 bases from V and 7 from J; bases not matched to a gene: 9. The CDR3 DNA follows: TGTGCCAGCAATGGACAGGGCGAGGCGAATGAGCAGTTCTTC. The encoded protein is CASNGQGEANEQFF.

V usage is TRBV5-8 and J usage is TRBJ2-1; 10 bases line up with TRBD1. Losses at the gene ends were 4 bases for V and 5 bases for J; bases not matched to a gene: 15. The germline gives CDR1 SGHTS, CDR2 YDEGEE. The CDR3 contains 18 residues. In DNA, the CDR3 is TGTGCCAGCAGCCTGGGAGAGGGACAGGGGCGAACCAACAATGAGCAGTTCTTC. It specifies CASSLGEGQGRTNNEQFF.

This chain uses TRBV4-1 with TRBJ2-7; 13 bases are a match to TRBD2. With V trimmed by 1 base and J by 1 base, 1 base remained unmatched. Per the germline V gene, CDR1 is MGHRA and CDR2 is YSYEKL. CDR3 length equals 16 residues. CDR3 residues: CASSQVLAGGSYEQYF. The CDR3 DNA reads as TGCGCCAGCAGCCAAGTACTAGCGGGAGGGTCCTACGAGCAGTACTTC.

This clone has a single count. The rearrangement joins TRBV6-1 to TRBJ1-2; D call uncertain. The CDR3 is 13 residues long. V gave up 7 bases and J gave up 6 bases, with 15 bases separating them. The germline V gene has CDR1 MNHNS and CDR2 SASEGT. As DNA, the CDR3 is TGTGCCAGCAATACGGGGATCAGCGATGGCTACACCTTC. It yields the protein CASNTGISDGYTF.

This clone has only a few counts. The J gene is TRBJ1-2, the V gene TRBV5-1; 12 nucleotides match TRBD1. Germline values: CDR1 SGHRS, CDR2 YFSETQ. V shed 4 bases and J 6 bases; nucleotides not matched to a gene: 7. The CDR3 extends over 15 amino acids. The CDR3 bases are TGCGCCAGCAGCGCGACCGGGACAGGGGGCAATGGCTACACCTTC. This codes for CASSATGTGGNGYTF.

This CDR3 is CSVGRENYNEQFF. CDR3 coding DNA: TGCAGCGTCGGACGGGAGAACTACAATGAGCAGTTCTTC. The chain couples TRBV29-1 to TRBJ2-1; D is possibly TRBD2 (6 bases). The CDR3 covers 13 residues. V was cut by 6 bases and J by 3 bases, with 12 bases left in between. Germline V gene data show CDR1 as SQVTM and CDR2 as ANQGSEA.

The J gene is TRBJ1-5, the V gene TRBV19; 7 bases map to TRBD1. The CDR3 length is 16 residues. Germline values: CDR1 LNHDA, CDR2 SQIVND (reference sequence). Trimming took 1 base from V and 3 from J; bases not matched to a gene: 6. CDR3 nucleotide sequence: TGTGCCAGTAGTATAGGGGGGACAGTGAACAATCAGCCCCAGCATTTT. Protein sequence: CASSIGGTVNNQPQHF.

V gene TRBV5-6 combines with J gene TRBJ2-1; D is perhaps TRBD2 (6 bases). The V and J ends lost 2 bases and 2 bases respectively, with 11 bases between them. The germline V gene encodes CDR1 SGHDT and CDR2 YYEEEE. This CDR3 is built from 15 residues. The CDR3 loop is CASSLGTLTYNEQFF. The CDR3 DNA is TGTGCCAGCAGCTTAGGGACTCTCACCTACAATGAGCAGTTCTTC.

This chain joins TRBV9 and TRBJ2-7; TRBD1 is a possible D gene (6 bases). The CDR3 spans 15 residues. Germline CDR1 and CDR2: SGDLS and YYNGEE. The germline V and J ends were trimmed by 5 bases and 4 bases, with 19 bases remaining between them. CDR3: CASSEQDSGIYEQYF. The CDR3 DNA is TGTGCCAGCAGTGAACAGGACAGTGGGATTTACGAGCAGTACTTC. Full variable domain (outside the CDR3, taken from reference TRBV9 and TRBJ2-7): DSGVTQTPKHLITATGQRVTLRCSPRSGDLSVYWYQQSLDQGLQFLIQYYNGEERAKGNILERFSAQQFPDLHSELNLSSLELGDSALYFCASSEQDSGIYEQYFGPGTRLTVT.

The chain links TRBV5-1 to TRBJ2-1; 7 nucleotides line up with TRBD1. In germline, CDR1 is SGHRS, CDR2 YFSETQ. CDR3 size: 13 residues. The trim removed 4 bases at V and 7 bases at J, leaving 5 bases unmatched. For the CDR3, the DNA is TGCGCCAGCAGCCCCATACAGGGGAATGAGCAGTTCTTC. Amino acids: CASSPIQGNEQFF.

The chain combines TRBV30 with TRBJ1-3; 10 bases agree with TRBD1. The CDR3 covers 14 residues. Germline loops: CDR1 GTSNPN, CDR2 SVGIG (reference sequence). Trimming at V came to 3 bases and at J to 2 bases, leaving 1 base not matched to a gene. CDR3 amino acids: CAWRTGGAGNTIYF. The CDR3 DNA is TGTGCCTGGAGGACAGGGGGCGCTGGAAACACCATATATTTT.

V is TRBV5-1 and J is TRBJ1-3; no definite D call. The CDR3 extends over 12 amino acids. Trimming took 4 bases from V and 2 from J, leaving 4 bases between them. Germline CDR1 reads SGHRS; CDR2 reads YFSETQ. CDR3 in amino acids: CASSPAGNTIYF. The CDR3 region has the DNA TGCGCCAGCAGCCCAGCTGGAAACACCATATATTTT.

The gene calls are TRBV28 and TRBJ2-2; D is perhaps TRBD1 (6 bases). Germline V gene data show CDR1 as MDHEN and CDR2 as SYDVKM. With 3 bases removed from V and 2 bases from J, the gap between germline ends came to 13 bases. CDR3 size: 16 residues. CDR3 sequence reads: CASSFTGTSNTGELFF. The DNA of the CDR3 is TGTGCCAGCAGTTTCACCGGGACATCCAACACCGGGGAGCTGTTTTTT.